A single sample gave rise to the 15 T cell receptor beta chains below, sequenced in a study of T-cell reconstitution after alpha-beta-depleted transplantation in children. Using unique molecular identifiers, the investigators prepared the TCRbeta library. TCRdb redid the calling of the PCR reads with MiXCR, one entry per CDR3 protein. The sample has 600,000 to 700,000 distinct CDR3 sequences, 13% seen once. Here the sequenced sample was PBMCs, taken before TCRalphabeta/CD19-depleted stem cell transplant. The receptors come from a girl under 10 years old with congenital amegakaryocytic thrombocytopenia, due to receive a stem cell transplant.

This clonotype has at least ten counts. V and J are TRBV7-9 and TRBJ2-1; no clear D gene. The germline gives CDR1 SEHNR, CDR2 FQNEAQ (reference sequence). With 5 bases removed from V and 2 bases from J, the gap between germline ends came to 13 bases. This CDR3 contains 15 residues. CDR3 region: CASSPLGKAYNEQFF. CDR3 DNA sequence: TGTGCCAGCAGCCCCCTTGGGAAGGCCTACAATGAGCAGTTCTTC.

In its sample, this clonotype was seen many times. The chain joins TRBV6-5 to TRBJ2-1, with D perhaps TRBD2 (5 bases). CDR1 is MNHEY, CDR2 SVGAGI, per germline. The CDR3 is 16 residues long. The V gene lost 1 base and the J gene lost 3 bases, with 13 bases spanning the gap. CDR3 in DNA: TGTGCCAGCAGTTACTACCCAGCGGAGGACTACAATGAGCAGTTCTTC. It translates to CASSYYPAEDYNEQFF.

The V gene is TRBV5-1, the J gene TRBJ2-1, with TRBD2 matching over 8 bases. The germline gives CDR1 SGHRS, CDR2 YFSETQ. The CDR3 contains 15 residues. V lost 2 bases and J lost 3; bases outside the gene matches: 4. The CDR3 DNA follows: TGCGCCAGCAGCTTAGCGGGACTAGGCTACAATGAGCAGTTCTTC. Translating gives CASSLAGLGYNEQFF. The full variable domain, its missing parts supplied by reference TRBV5-1 and TRBJ2-1, is KAGVTQTPRYLIKTRGQQVTLSCSPISGHRSVSWYQQTPGQGLQFLFEYFSETQRNKGNFPGRFSGRQFSNSRSEMNVSTLELGDSALYLCASSLAGLGYNEQFFGPGTRLTVL.

For this clonotype: A read error may be the cause here, since a much bigger clone is one base away. The chain's CDR3 is CASSSLAGQDMQYF. The CDR3 DNA is TGTGCCAGCAGTTCCCTAGCGGGACAAGATATGCAGTATTTT. V and J are TRBV6-5 and TRBJ2-3; 9 nucleotides align to TRBD2. This CDR3 is built from 14 residues. Germline assignment: CDR1 MNHEY and CDR2 SVGAGI.

The CDR3 here is CASSSRGRPREQYF. DNA of the CDR3: TGTGCCAGCAGTTCCAGGGGGCGCCCTCGCGAGCAGTACTTC. The gene calls are TRBV12-3 or TRBV12-4 and TRBJ2-7, with 8 positions matching TRBD1. Losses at the gene ends were 4 bases for V and 6 bases for J; bases not matched to a gene: 8. The CDR3 consists of 14 residues.

CDR3 DNA sequence: TGCGCCAGCAGCCAAGTCGGGACAGGGGGCTACGAGCAGTACTTC. This sequence encodes CASSQVGTGGYEQYF. The J gene is TRBJ2-7, the V gene TRBV4-1, with TRBD1 matching 11 bases. With V trimmed by 1 base and J by 3 bases, 2 bases remained unmatched. The CDR3 totals 15 residues. Germline V CDR1 and CDR2: MGHRA, YSYEKL.

This clonotype was detected only a few times. The rearrangement uses TRBV15 and TRBJ2-1, with D perhaps matching TRBD1 or TRBD2 (5 bases each). This CDR3 spans 15 amino acids. CDR1 is LNHNV, CDR2 YYDKDF, per germline (reference sequence). With 5 bases removed from V and 8 bases from J, the gap between germline ends came to 19 bases. CDR3 bases: TGTGCCACCAGCCTCGATACTTCCCTGGGGGATGAGCAGTTCTTC. Translation gives CATSLDTSLGDEQFF.

The V call is TRBV29-1, the J call TRBJ2-7, with TRBD2 matching 13 bases. Per germline, CDR1 SQVTM and CDR2 ANQGSEA. The CDR3 runs 14 residues. The junction had 6 bases not matched to a gene; V was cut back by 7 bases and J by 3 bases. CDR3 region: CSAGGLAGVYEQYF. The CDR3 coding sequence is TGCAGCGCCGGAGGACTAGCGGGAGTCTACGAGCAGTACTTC.

This clonotype has a handful of counts. The chain is built from TRBV12-3 or TRBV12-4 and TRBJ2-4; D remains ambiguous. The CDR3 spans 14 residues. V dropped 3 bases and J dropped 3 bases, with 9 bases sitting between them. CDR3 residues: CASSFTSGKNIQYF. For the CDR3, the DNA is TGTGCCAGCAGTTTCACGTCTGGCAAAAACATTCAGTACTTC.

This clonotype came up many times. This sequence joins TRBV20-1 and TRBJ1-1; D is perhaps TRBD1 (5 bases). CDR1 DFQATT and CDR2 SNEGSKA come from the germline V gene (reference sequence). The CDR3 is 15 residues long. Trimming took off 6 bases at V and 0 bases at J, with 17 bases between the two ends. The CDR3 coding sequence is TGCAGTGCCCACCCTCCTAGGGGTTTGAACACTGAAGCTTTCTTT. Amino acids: CSAHPPRGLNTEAFF.

This sequence joins TRBV20-1 and TRBJ2-7, with unresolved D. This CDR3 has 13 amino acids. V gave up 6 bases and J gave up 0 bases, with 12 bases separating them. Germline V CDR1 and CDR2: DFQATT, SNEGSKA (reference sequence). The CDR3 DNA follows: TGCAGTGCATTCGGACGGAACTCCTACGAGCAGTACTTC. Translation: CSAFGRNSYEQYF.

The table lists this clonotype with many counts. This sequence joins TRBV2 and TRBJ2-1, with D perhaps TRBD1 (5 bases). The CDR3 length is 14 residues. Germline CDR1 and CDR2: SNHLY and FYNNEI. Trimming took 6 bases from V and 9 from J, leaving 18 bases between them. For the CDR3, the DNA is TGTGCCAGCAGGTACATCACAGGTGACCGTGAGCAGTTCTTC. Its protein is CASRYITGDREQFF.

V gene TRBV9 combines with J gene TRBJ2-1; D is unclear. Trimming pared 3 bases from V and 5 bases from J, leaving 9 bases between. The CDR3 sequence is 13 residues long. From germline, CDR1 is SGDLS and CDR2 YYNGEE. The CDR3 DNA reads as TGTGCCAGCAGCGCCCCCCTCGACAATGAGCAGTTCTTC. Its protein is CASSAPLDNEQFF.

The rearrangement links TRBV7-9 to TRBJ1-1; 7 bases line up with TRBD1. V was clipped by 5 bases and J by 7 bases; unmatched bases: 13. The CDR3 consists of 15 residues. Germline values: CDR1 SEHNR, CDR2 FQNEAQ (reference sequence). The CDR3 coding sequence is TGTGCCAGCAGCGCCCAAATTGGGACAGCCTATGAAGCTTTCTTT. It translates to CASSAQIGTAYEAFF.

This clonotype was observed many times. This sequence joins TRBV28 and TRBJ2-1; 9 bases are shared with TRBD1. The CDR3 is made up of 16 amino acids. With 6 bases clipped from V and 6 bases from J, the junction kept 12 bases outside the gene matches. Germline loops: CDR1 MDHEN, CDR2 SYDVKM. CDR3 protein: CASSLDRDRDANEQFF. In DNA form, the CDR3 reads TGTGCCAGCAGCTTGGACCGGGACAGGGATGCCAATGAGCAGTTCTTC.